The 21 T cell receptor beta chains below were found in one sample sequenced in a study of blood T cell repertoires in COVID-19. Only in-frame clones appear in the TCRdb table, and some are missing; sequencing was by immunoSEQ multiplex PCR. This sample carries some 190,000 clones, 86% of them seen once, and the ten largest clones take 5.6%. The sequenced sample was PBMCs or T cells enriched from blood (not recorded which). These receptors were obtained from a man aged 35 to 55 with acute COVID-19.

There are many counts of this clone. The gene calls are TRBV19 and TRBJ2-1, with 7 bases fitting TRBD2. The V gene's germline CDR1 is LNHDA and CDR2 SQIVND (reference sequence). The J segment lost 3 bases and the V segment lost 4 bases, leaving 9 bases of the junction unmatched. The CDR3 runs to 16 residues. The CDR3 here is CASSTSRLAVYNEQFF. CDR3 sequence (DNA): TGTGCCAGTAGTACCTCGAGACTAGCAGTCTACAATGAGCAGTTCTTC.

CDR3 sequence reads: CASSRRVADGYTF. CDR3 DNA sequence: TGTGCCAGCAGCCGCAGGGTTGCTGATGGCTACACCTTC. This sequence joins TRBV14 and TRBJ1-2; possibly TRBD1 for D (5 bases). Germline CDR1 SGHDN, CDR2 FVKESK. With 4 bases removed from V and 6 bases from J, the gap between germline ends came to 12 bases. The CDR3 loop spans 13 amino acids.

The chain combines TRBV4-2 with TRBJ2-7; 8 nucleotides match TRBD1. V lost 4 bases, J lost 6 bases, and 8 bases stayed unmatched. The CDR3 runs to 14 residues. Germline V gene sequence: CDR1 LGHNA, CDR2 YNFKEQ. CDR3 loop: CASSLTGEGVEQYF. The CDR3 nucleotides read TGTGCCAGCAGCCTGACAGGGGAAGGAGTCGAGCAGTACTTC.

The chain has TRBV25-1 and TRBJ1-2, with D unclear. V was clipped by 4 bases and J by 5 bases, with 20 bases between them. Germline V gene sequence: CDR1 MGHDK, CDR2 SYGVNS. The CDR3 extends over 16 amino acids. CDR3 sequence reads: CASSALTAVLQYGYTF. The CDR3 DNA reads as TGTGCCAGCAGTGCCCTGACCGCGGTCTTGCAGTATGGCTACACCTTC.

V is TRBV21-1 and J is TRBJ2-2; whether TRBD2, the table's D call, matches the DNA was not checked. TRBV21-1 is assigned pseudogene status. The length of the CDR3 is 17 residues. The CDR3 is CASSIISLTGWTGELFF. As DNA, the CDR3 is TGTGCCAGCAGCATCATATCTCTGACGGGGTGGACCGGGGAGCTGTTTTTT.

The gene calls are TRBV4-2 and TRBJ2-2, with D possibly TRBD2 on 5 matching bases. The CDR3 runs 15 residues. Per germline, CDR1 LGHNA and CDR2 YNFKEQ. Deletions cut 0 bases from V and 6 bases from J, with 11 bases between. The CDR3 DNA reads TGTGCCAGCAGCCAAGATCTTGGACTCTCCGGGGAGCTGTTTTTT. This translates into CASSQDLGLSGELFF.

The table lists this clone with a few counts. V usage is TRBV29-1 and J usage is TRBJ2-3; TRBD1 aligns across 7 bases. Unmatched junction bases numbered 8, after V lost 0 bases and J lost 14 bases. The CDR3 sequence is 12 residues long. The V gene's germline CDR1 is SQVTM and CDR2 ANQGSEA. CDR3 bases: TGCAGCGTTGAAGAATCGGGACAGTCCTGGTATTTT. Amino acid sequence: CSVEESGQSWYF.

This chain links TRBV5-1 with TRBJ2-1, with TRBD1 identical over 7 bases. The CDR3 length is 15 residues. Germline V CDR1 and CDR2: SGHRS, YFSETQ. The junction had 6 bases not matched to a gene; V was cut back by 3 bases and J by 3 bases. The CDR3 spells CASSSGQSHYNEQFF. As DNA, the CDR3 is TGCGCCAGCAGCTCGGGACAGTCCCACTACAATGAGCAGTTCTTC.

This clone showed up just a few times. The gene calls are TRBV20-1 and TRBJ2-5; no clear D gene. Trimming shortened V by 3 bases and J by 3 bases, and 14 bases separated the two germline ends. This CDR3 contains 14 residues. Germline V gene data show CDR1 as DFQATT and CDR2 as SNEGSKA (reference sequence). For the CDR3, the DNA is TGCAGTGCTAGTCCGTTAGCCAGAGAAGAGACCCAGTACTTC. As protein: CSASPLAREETQYF.

CDR3 in DNA: TGTGCCAGCAGCTCGCAGGGGCCGGGCTATGGCTACACCTTC. Its protein is CASSSQGPGYGYTF. The rearrangement joins TRBV7-2 to TRBJ1-2; maybe TRBD1 (6 bases). Deletions cut 4 bases from V and 4 bases from J, with 13 bases between. Germline CDR1 is SGHTA and CDR2 is FQGNSA. The CDR3 loop spans 14 amino acids.

This chain links TRBV10-1 with TRBJ2-7; 11 bases match TRBD2. V shed 2 bases, J shed 9 bases, and the junction held 15 bases outside the gene matches. Germline CDR1 reads WNHNN; CDR2 reads SYGVQD (reference sequence). The CDR3 sequence is 17 residues long. The CDR3: CASSEDLVGLAGLGQYF. The CDR3 coding sequence is TGCGCCAGCAGTGAGGATTTGGTAGGACTAGCGGGTCTCGGGCAGTACTTC.

CDR3 loop: CASSPRSLYRGDYNEQFF. CDR3 coding DNA: TGTGCCAGCAGCCCCCGCTCGCTATACAGGGGGGACTACAATGAGCAGTTCTTC. The J gene is TRBJ2-1, the V gene TRBV7-9, with 8 positions matching TRBD1. The CDR3 totals 18 residues. The germline CDR1 and CDR2 sequences are SEHNR and FQNEAQ (reference sequence). Trimming at V came to 5 bases and at J to 3 bases, leaving 15 bases not matched to a gene.

This clone appeared a single time. The chain combines TRBV2 with TRBJ2-5, with D unclear. Trimming pared 6 bases from V and 4 bases from J, leaving 9 bases between. The CDR3 runs to 12 residues. The germline CDR1 and CDR2 sequences are SNHLY and FYNNEI. CDR3 protein: CASRSIGETQYF. In nucleotides, the CDR3 is TGTGCCAGCAGGTCTATCGGAGAGACCCAGTACTTC. Variable domain in full (rest from reference TRBV2 and TRBJ2-5): EPEVTQTPSHQVTQMGQEVILRCVPISNHLYFYWYRQILGQKVEFLVSFYNNEISEKSEIFDDQFSVERPDGSNFTLKIRSTKLEDSAMYFCASRSIGETQYFGPGTRLLVL.

The chain couples TRBV3-1 (or the pseudogene TRBV3-2) to TRBJ1-2; D is undetermined. Germline V gene lookup returns CDR1 LGHDT and CDR2 YNNKEL (reference sequence). There are 15 residues in the CDR3. V was cut by 0 bases and J by 8 bases, with 16 bases left in between. The DNA for the CDR3 is TGTGCCAGCAGCCAAGAATTCGAGGTTTTAGGCGGCTACACCTTC. As protein: CASSQEFEVLGGYTF.

The V gene is TRBV21-1, the J gene TRBJ1-5; the table calls TRBD1, which could not be checked here. TRBV21-1 is listed as a pseudogene. The CDR3 totals 16 residues. The DNA for the CDR3 is TGTGCCAGCAGCTCGGGACAGGGAAATAGCAATCAGCCCCAGCATTTT. Translated: CASSSGQGNSNQPQHF.

This sequence joins TRBV28 and TRBJ1-2; TRBD1 aligns across 9 bases. CDR3 length: 14 amino acids. From germline, CDR1 is MDHEN and CDR2 SYDVKM. V shed 5 bases, J shed 5 bases, and the junction held 6 bases outside the gene matches. The CDR3, as DNA: TGTGCCAGCAGTGGGACAGGGAGAGGGTATGGCTACACCTTC. It specifies CASSGTGRGYGYTF.

This rearrangement joins TRBV7-6 to TRBJ2-1, with D possibly TRBD1 on 6 matching bases. Trimming pared 5 bases from V and 7 bases from J, leaving 12 bases between. The germline V gene has CDR1 SGHVS and CDR2 FNYEAQ. The length of the CDR3 is 13 residues. The CDR3 nucleotides are TGTGCCAGCAGCGGCGCTAGGGGGAATGAGCAGTTCTTC. It yields the protein CASSGARGNEQFF.

J is TRBJ2-6 and V is TRBV27; TRBD1 aligns across 11 bases. V was clipped by 11 bases and J by 1 base; unmatched bases: 7. The CDR3 has 16 amino acids. Germline assignment: CDR1 MNHEY and CDR2 SMNVEV (reference sequence). The CDR3 protein is CASMDRGQSGANVLTF. CDR3 nucleotides: TGTGCCTCAATGGACAGGGGGCAGTCTGGGGCCAACGTCCTGACTTTC.

The chain recombines TRBV27 with TRBJ2-7; 8 nucleotides match TRBD2. The V segment lost 6 bases and the J segment 7 bases; nucleotides outside the gene matches: 8. The CDR3 is 13 residues long. From germline, CDR1 is MNHEY and CDR2 SMNVEV (reference sequence). In DNA form, the CDR3 reads TGTGCCAGCAGCCTCGGGGGGGGGCAGGAGCAGTACTTC. It encodes CASSLGGGQEQYF.

The V gene is TRBV7-9, the J gene TRBJ1-2; 8 bases align to TRBD1. The CDR3 has 14 amino acids. With 5 bases clipped from V and 4 bases from J, the junction kept 6 bases outside the gene matches. The germline gives CDR1 SEHNR, CDR2 FQNEAQ (reference sequence). The CDR3, as DNA: TGTGCCAGCAGCCCACAGGGGGGAACCTATGGCTACACCTTC. Translating it yields CASSPQGGTYGYTF.

V gene TRBV4-1 combines with J gene TRBJ2-7, with TRBD1 as a possible D gene (6 bases). The CDR3 extends over 14 amino acids. Trimming pared 3 bases from V and 2 bases from J, leaving 11 bases between. Germline V gives CDR1 MGHRA, CDR2 YSYEKL. CDR3 sequence: CASSQGQGTYEQYF. Written as DNA, the CDR3 is TGCGCCAGCAGCCAGGGACAAGGAACCTACGAGCAGTACTTC.